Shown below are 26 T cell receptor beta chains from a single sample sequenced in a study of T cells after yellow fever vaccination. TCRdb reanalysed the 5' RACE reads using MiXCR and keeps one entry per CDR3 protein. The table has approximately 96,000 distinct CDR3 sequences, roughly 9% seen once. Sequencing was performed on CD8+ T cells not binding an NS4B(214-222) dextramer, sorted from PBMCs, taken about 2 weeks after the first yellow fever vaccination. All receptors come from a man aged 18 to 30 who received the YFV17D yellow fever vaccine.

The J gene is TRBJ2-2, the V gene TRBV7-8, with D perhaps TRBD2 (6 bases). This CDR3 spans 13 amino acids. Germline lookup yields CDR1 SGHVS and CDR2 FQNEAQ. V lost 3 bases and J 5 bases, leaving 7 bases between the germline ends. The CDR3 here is CASSFRGTGELFF. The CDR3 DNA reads TGTGCCAGCAGCTTTCGGGGGACCGGGGAGCTGTTTTTT.

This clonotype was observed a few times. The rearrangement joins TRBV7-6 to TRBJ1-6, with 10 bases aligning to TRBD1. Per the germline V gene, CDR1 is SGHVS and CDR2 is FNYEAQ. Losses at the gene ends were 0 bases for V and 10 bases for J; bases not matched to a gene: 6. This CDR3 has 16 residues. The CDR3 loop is CASSLAGQGERSPLHF. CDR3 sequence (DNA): TGTGCCAGCAGCTTAGCCGGACAGGGGGAAAGGTCACCCCTCCACTTT.

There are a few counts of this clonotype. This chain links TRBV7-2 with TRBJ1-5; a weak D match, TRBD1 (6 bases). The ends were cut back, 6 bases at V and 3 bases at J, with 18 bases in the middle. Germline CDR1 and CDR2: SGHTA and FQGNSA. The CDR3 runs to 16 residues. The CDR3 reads CASRLDGQSYNQPQHF. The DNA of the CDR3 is TGTGCCAGCAGGTTGGATGGACAGAGTTACAATCAGCCCCAGCATTTT. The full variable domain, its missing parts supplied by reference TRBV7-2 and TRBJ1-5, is GAGVSQSPSNKVTEKGKDVELRCDPISGHTALYWYRQSLGQGLEFLIYFQGNSAPDKSGLPSDRFSAERTGGSVSTLTIQRTQQEDSAVYLCASRLDGQSYNQPQHFGDGTRLSIL.

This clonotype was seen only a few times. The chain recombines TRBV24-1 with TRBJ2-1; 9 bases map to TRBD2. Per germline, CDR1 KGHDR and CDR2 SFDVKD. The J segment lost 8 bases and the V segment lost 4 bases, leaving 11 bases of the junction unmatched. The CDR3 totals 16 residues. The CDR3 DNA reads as TGTGCCACCAGTGAAAGATCCGGGACTAGCTTTCATGAGCAGTTCTTC. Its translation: CATSERSGTSFHEQFF.

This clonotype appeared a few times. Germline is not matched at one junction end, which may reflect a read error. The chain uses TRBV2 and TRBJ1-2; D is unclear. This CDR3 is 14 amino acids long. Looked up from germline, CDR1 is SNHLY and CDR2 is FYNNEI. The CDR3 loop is CASSEHSWPYRYTF. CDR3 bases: TGTGCCAGCAGTGAACACAGTTGGCCCTATCGCTACACCTTC.

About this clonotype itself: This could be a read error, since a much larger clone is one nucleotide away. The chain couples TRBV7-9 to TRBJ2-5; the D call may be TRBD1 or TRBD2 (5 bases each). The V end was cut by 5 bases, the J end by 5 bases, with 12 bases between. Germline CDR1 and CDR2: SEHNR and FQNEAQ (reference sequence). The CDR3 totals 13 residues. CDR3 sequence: CASSHRDEETQYF. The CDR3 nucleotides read TGTGCCAGCAGCCACCGGGACGAGGAGACCCAGTACTTC. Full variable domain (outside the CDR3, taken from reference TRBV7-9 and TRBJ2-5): DTGVSQNPRHKITKRGQNVTFRCDPISEHNRLYWYRQTLGQGPEFLTYFQNEAQLEKSRLLSDRFSAERPKGSFSTLEIQRTEQGDSAMYLCASSHRDEETQYFGPGTRLLVL.

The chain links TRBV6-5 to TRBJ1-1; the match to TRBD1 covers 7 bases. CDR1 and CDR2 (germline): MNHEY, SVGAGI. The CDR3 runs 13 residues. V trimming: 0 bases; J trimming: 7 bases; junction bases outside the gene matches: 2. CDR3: CASSYSAGGEAFF. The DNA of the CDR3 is TGTGCCAGCAGTTACTCGGCAGGGGGTGAAGCTTTCTTT.

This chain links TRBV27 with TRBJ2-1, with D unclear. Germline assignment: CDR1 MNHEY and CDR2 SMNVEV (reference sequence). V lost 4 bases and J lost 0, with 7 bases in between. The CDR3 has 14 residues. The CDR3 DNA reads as TGTGCCAGCAGTTGGTCTTACTCCTACAATGAGCAGTTCTTC. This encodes CASSWSYSYNEQFF.

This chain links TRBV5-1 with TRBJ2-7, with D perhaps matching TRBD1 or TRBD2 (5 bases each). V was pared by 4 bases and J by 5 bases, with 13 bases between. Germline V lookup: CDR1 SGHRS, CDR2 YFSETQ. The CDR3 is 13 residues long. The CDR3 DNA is TGCGCCAGCAGCGCCCGGGGCCGGGACGAGCAGTACTTC. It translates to CASSARGRDEQYF.

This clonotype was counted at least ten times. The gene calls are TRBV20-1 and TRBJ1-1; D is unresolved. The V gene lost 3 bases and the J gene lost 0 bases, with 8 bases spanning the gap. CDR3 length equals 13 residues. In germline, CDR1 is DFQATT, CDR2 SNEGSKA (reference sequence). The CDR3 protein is CSASEVVNTEAFF. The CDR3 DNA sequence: TGCAGTGCTAGCGAGGTGGTGAACACTGAAGCTTTCTTT.

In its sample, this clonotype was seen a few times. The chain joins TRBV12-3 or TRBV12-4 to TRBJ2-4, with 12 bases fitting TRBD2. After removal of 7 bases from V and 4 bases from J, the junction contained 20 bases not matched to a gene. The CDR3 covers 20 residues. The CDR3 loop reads CASTTSRSSGGAYGKNIQYF. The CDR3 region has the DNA TGTGCCAGCACCACAAGCCGGTCTAGCGGGGGGGCGTACGGGAAAAACATTCAGTACTTC.

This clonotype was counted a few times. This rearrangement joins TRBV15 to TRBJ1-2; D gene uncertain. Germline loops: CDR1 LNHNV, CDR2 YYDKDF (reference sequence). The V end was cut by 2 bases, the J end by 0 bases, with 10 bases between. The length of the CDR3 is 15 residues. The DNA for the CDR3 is TGTGCCACCAGCAGAAACAGAGCTTCTAACTATGGCTACACCTTC. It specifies CATSRNRASNYGYTF.

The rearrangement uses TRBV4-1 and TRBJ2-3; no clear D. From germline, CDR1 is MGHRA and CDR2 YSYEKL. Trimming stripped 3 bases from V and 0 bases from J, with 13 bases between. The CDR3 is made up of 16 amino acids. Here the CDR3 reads CASSHPDGVSTDTQYF. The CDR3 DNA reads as TGCGCCAGCAGCCACCCAGACGGAGTCAGCACAGATACGCAGTATTTT.

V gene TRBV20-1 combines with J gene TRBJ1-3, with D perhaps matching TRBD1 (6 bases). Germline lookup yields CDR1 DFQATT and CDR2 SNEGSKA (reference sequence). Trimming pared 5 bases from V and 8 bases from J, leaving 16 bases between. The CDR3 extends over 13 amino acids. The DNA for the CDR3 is TGCAGTGCTGCCCTGGGGGGCCGGCACACCATATATTTT. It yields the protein CSAALGGRHTIYF.

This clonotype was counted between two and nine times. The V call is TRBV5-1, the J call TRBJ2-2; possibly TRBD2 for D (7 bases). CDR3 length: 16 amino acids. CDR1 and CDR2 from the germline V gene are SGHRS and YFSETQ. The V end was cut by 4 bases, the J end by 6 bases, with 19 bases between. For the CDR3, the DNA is TGCGCCAGCAGCCCTCTTACATCGGGGGGCCCCGGGGAGCTGTTTTTT. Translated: CASSPLTSGGPGELFF.

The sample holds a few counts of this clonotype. Written as DNA, the CDR3 is TGTGCCAGCAGACCAGACGGTCTGAACACTGAAGCTTTCTTT. Translated, it gives CASRPDGLNTEAFF. V is TRBV12-3 or TRBV12-4 and J is TRBJ1-1; no clear D. Trimming removed 6 bases at V and 0 bases at J, with 11 bases between. The CDR3 runs 14 residues.

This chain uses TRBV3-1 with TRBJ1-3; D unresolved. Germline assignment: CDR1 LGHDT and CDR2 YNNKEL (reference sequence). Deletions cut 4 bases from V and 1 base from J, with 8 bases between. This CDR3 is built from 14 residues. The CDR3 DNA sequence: TGTGCCAGCAGCCTTAGACTTTCTGGAAACACCATATATTTT. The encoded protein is CASSLRLSGNTIYF.

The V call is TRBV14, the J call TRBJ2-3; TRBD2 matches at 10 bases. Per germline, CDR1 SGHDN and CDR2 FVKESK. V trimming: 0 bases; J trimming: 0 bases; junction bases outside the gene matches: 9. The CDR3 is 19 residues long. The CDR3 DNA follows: TGTGCCAGCAGCCAAGACGCTAGCGGGGGCTACCTTAGCACAGATACGCAGTATTTT. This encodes CASSQDASGGYLSTDTQYF.

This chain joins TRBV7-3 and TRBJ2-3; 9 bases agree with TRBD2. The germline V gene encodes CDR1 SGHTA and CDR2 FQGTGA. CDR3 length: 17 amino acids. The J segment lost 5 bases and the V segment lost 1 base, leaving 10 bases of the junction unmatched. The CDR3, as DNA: TGTGCCAGCAGCTTAAGCCCTGGCGGGGGGGCCTTAGATACGCAGTATTTT. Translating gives CASSLSPGGGALDTQYF.

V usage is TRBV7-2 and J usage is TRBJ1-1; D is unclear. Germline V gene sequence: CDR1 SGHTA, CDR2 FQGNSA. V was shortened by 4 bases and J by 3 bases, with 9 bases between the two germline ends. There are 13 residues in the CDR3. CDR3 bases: TGTGCCAGCAGCTATAGGGTTGACACTGAAGCTTTCTTT. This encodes CASSYRVDTEAFF.

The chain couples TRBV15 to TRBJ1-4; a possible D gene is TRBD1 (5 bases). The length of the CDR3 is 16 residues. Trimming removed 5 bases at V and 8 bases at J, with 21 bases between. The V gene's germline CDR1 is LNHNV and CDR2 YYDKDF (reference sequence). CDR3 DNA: TGTGCCACCAGCTCCTTAGCCAGGGAGTTTGGAGAAAAACTGTTTTTT. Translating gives CATSSLAREFGEKLFF.

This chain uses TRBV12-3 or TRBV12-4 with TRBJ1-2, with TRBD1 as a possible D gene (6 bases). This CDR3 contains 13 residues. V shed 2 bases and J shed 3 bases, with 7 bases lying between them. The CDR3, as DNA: TGTGCCAGCAGTTTACAGGGGCACTATGGCTACACCTTC. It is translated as CASSLQGHYGYTF.

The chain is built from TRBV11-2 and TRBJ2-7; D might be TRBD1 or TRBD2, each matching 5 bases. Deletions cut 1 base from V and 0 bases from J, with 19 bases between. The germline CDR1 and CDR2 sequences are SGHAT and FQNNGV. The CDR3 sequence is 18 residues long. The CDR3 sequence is CASSLVGTFYRGSYEQYF. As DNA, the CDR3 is TGTGCCAGCAGCTTAGTGGGGACCTTTTACCGGGGCTCCTACGAGCAGTACTTC.

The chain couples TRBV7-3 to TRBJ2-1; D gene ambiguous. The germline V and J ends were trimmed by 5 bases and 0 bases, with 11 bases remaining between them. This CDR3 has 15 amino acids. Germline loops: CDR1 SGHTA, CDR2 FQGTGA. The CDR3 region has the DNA TGTGCCAGCAGCGCCACTTTGAGCTCCTACAATGAGCAGTTCTTC. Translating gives CASSATLSSYNEQFF.

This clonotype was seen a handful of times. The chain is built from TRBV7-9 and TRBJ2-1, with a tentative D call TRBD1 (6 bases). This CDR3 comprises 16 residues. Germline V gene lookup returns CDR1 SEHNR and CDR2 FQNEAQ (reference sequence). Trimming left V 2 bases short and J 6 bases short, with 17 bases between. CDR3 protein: CASSLFHQGILNEQFF. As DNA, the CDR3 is TGTGCCAGCAGCTTATTTCACCAGGGGATCCTCAATGAGCAGTTCTTC.

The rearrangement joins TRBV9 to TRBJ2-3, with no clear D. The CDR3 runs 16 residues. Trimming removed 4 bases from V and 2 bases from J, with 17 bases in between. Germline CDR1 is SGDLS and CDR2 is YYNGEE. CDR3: CASSTRTGEATDTQYF. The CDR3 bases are TGTGCCAGCAGCACCCGGACCGGCGAAGCCACAGATACGCAGTATTTT.